Below are 23 T cell receptor beta chains sequenced from a single sample in a study of T cells in women clearing cervical HPV infection. Assay: immunoSEQ multiplex PCR; the TCRdb copy retains only in-frame clones and omits some. The table for this sample gives roughly 22,000 clones. The sample consisted of blood buffy coat. The receptor set was obtained from a woman aged 18 to 75 with a cervical HPV16 infection that either progressed to CIN3+ or cleared (not recorded which).

The CDR3 sequence: CAWSVWTGTPYDYTF. The sequenced CDR3 bases are TGTGCCTGGAGTGTATGGACAGGGACCCCCTACGAC. This chain joins TRBV30 and TRBJ1-2, with 8 bases that match TRBD1. From the germline J gene comes the end of the CDR3, since the read stops 3 residues before it. This CDR3 has 15 residues. The germline V gene encodes CDR1 GTSNPN and CDR2 SVGIG (reference sequence).

CDR3 bases read: TGTGCCAGCAGCTTAAGACTAGCTAACAACGAC. Encoded protein: CASSLRLANND. The entire CDR3 sequence reads CASSLRLANNDYTF. The chain recombines TRBV7-2 with TRBJ1-2; D uncertain. The CDR3 end lies 3 residues beyond the end of the read and is filled in from the germline J gene. Germline V gene data show CDR1 as SGHTA and CDR2 as FQGNSA. The CDR3 extends over 14 amino acids.

About this clone itself: The CDR3 goes on 3 residues after the read ends, and that part is filled in from the germline J gene. The gene calls are TRBV4-1 and TRBJ2-5; 10 bases agree with TRBD2. V trimming: 2 bases; J trimming: 5 bases; junction bases outside the gene matches: 8. The length of the CDR3 is 16 residues. Germline CDR1 reads MGHRA; CDR2 reads YSYEKL. The CDR3 region is CASSQSPSGGAETQYF. The DNA read from the CDR3 is TGCGCCAGCAGCCAAAGTCCAAGCGGGGGGGCGGAGACC.

The CDR3 loop is CASSQDRVGVNIQYF. The sequenced CDR3 bases are TGCGCCAGCAGCCAAGACAGGGTAGGAGTGAACATT. The J gene is TRBJ2-4, the V gene TRBV5-1, with 7 bases identical to TRBD1. Read sequence stops 3 residues before the CDR3 end, and the germline J gene provides the missing end. Trimming removed 4 bases from V and 7 bases from J; junction bases left unmatched: 11. This CDR3 is built from 15 residues. The germline V gene has CDR1 SGHRS and CDR2 YFSETQ.

Regarding this clone: The DNA ends 3 residues before the CDR3 does, and the rest of the CDR3 is filled in from the germline J gene. This chain links TRBV7-2 with TRBJ2-4, with 9 bases fitting TRBD1. Germline CDR1 reads SGHTA; CDR2 reads FQGNSA. The CDR3 totals 13 residues. The DNA read from the CDR3 is TGTGCCAGCAGCTCGGACAGGGGCAATGGT. Protein sequence: CASSSDRGNG. The CDR3 in full is CASSSDRGNGQYF.

Note on this clone: The read ends 3 residues before the CDR3 terminus; that terminus is restored from the germline J gene. This chain links TRBV20-1 with TRBJ1-6, with 7 positions matching TRBD1. This CDR3 is built from 16 residues. Germline V gene sequence: CDR1 DFQATT, CDR2 SNEGSKA (reference sequence). Trimming cost V 0 bases and J 7 bases; bases outside gene matches: 9. CDR3 DNA, as far as it was read: TGCAGTGCTAGAGATCCAAGGGACAGTGGGAATTCACCC. Its protein product is CSARDPRDSGNSP. In full, the CDR3 is CSARDPRDSGNSPLHF.

A note on this clone: The sequence runs out 3 residues before the end of the CDR3; the remainder is reconstructed from the germline J gene. This chain links TRBV6-2 or TRBV6-3 with TRBJ2-1; tentative D call: TRBD2 (6 bases). Germline V gene lookup returns CDR1 MNHEY and CDR2 SVGEGT. The CDR3 contains 15 residues. V lost 6 bases, J lost 7 bases, and 19 bases lay in between. CDR3 DNA (partial): TGTGCCAGCAGCAAGGAGGGCCGAAAAAGAAATGAG. Translated: CASSKEGRKRNE. The entire CDR3 reads CASSKEGRKRNEQFF.

The DNA read from the CDR3 is TGTGCCAGCAGCTTTCTAGGAGCGGGGGGAGGAGGAGAGACG. This translates into CASSFLGAGGGGET. The full CDR3 protein reads CASSFLGAGGGGETQYF. V and J are TRBV7-6 and TRBJ2-3, with 9 bases aligning to TRBD2. The CDR3 end lies 3 residues beyond the end of the read and is filled in from the germline J gene. CDR1 SGHVS and CDR2 FNYEAQ come from the germline V gene. This CDR3 is 17 amino acids long.

With respect to this clone: The read halts 3 residues ahead of the CDR3 end, with the missing end drawn from the germline J gene. This sequence joins TRBV7-6 and TRBJ2-3; 16 bases agree with TRBD2. The CDR3 loop spans 18 amino acids. Unmatched junction bases numbered 7, after V lost 4 bases and J lost 3 bases. Germline V CDR1 and CDR2: SGHVS, FNYEAQ. Partial CDR3 DNA: TGTGCCAGCAGCTCACCCGGGACTAGCGGGAGGGCGACAGATACG. Protein product: CASSSPGTSGRATDT. The full CDR3 reads CASSSPGTSGRATDTQYF.

About this clone itself: The read terminates 3 residues before the CDR3 end, so the remaining end is supplied by the germline J gene. The chain has TRBV30 and TRBJ1-3; the match to TRBD1 covers 7 bases. CDR1 and CDR2 from the germline V gene are GTSNPN and SVGIG (reference sequence). The length of the CDR3 is 14 residues. Losses at the gene ends were 5 bases for V and 2 bases for J; bases not matched to a gene: 6. This CDR3 is CAWSQGGPGNTIYF. CDR3 DNA (partial): TGTGCCTGGTCCCAAGGGGGCCCTGGAAACACC.

About this clone: From the germline J gene comes the end of the CDR3, since the read stops 3 residues before it. The chain has TRBV6-2 or TRBV6-3 and TRBJ2-7; D is perhaps TRBD1 (5 bases). The length of the CDR3 is 14 residues. V lost 0 bases and J lost 0, with 6 bases in between. Germline V gene sequence: CDR1 MNHEY, CDR2 SVGEGT. CDR3 DNA, as far as it was read: TGTGCCAGCAGTTACTCGGACAACTCCTACGAG. The encoded protein is CASSYSDNSYE. The full CDR3 sequence reads CASSYSDNSYEQYF.

Of note for this clone: Sequencing ends 3 residues short of the CDR3 end; the germline J gene provides the rest. This chain uses TRBV29-1 with TRBJ2-5; 9 bases fit TRBD1. This CDR3 contains 16 residues. Looked up from germline, CDR1 is SQVTM and CDR2 is ANQGSEA. V gave up 8 bases and J gave up 3 bases; unmatched junction bases: 16. The covered CDR3 bases are TGCAGCCCCGGGGGAGGTTCGACAGGGGGGGAAGAGACC. Translating it yields CSPGGGSTGGEET. The whole CDR3 region reads CSPGGGSTGGEETQYF.

Notes on this clone: The read terminates 3 residues ahead of where the CDR3 ends, so the germline J gene completes it. The sample holds other DNA sequences that translate to the same CDR3. The J gene is TRBJ2-1, the V gene TRBV20-1, with 10 bases that match TRBD2. J lost 3 bases, V lost 3 bases, and 5 bases had no gene match. The CDR3 sequence is 15 residues long. Germline CDR1 is DFQATT and CDR2 is SNEGSKA (reference sequence). Partial CDR3 DNA: TGCAGTGCTAGTAAACCTAGCGGGGGCTACAATGAG. Residues: CSASKPSGGYNE. The entire CDR3 sequence reads CSASKPSGGYNEQFF.

As regards this clone: The CDR3 extends 3 residues past the end of the read, so its final part is completed from the germline J gene. V and J are TRBV30 and TRBJ1-2; the D is unclear. CDR1 and CDR2 from the germline V gene are GTSNPN and SVGIG (reference sequence). CDR3 length equals 14 residues. CDR3 loop: CAWTSGRSTDTYTF. Partial CDR3 DNA: TGTGCCTGGACTAGCGGGAGGTCCACAGATACC.

On this clone: The observed sequence ends 3 residues before the CDR3 terminus, with the missing tail filled in from the germline J gene. V gene TRBV7-6 combines with J gene TRBJ1-5; D not resolved. V was cut by 1 base and J by 1 base, with 11 bases left in between. This CDR3 contains 16 residues. Germline loops: CDR1 SGHVS, CDR2 FNYEAQ. Incomplete CDR3 DNA: TGTGCCAGCAGCTTAGAAGGCACCACGAGCAATCAGCCC. Translated, it gives CASSLEGTTSNQP. The whole CDR3 protein reads CASSLEGTTSNQPQHF.

With respect to this clone: Coverage ceases 3 residues before the CDR3 finishes, and the germline J gene fills in the end. This chain joins TRBV10-3 and TRBJ2-3; D unresolved. The CDR3 covers 12 residues. Germline V gene lookup returns CDR1 ENHRY and CDR2 SYGVKD. The chain's CDR3 is CATKNSNQPQYF. The CDR3 bases that were read are TGTGCCACGAAAAATAGCAATCAGCCG.

The CDR3 loop reads CSARWWRGYNEQFF. CDR3 DNA, as far as it was read: TGCAGTGCTAGGTGGTGGAGGGGCTACAATGAG. The chain couples TRBV20-1 to TRBJ2-1, with D maybe TRBD2 (6 bases). The read terminates 3 residues ahead of where the CDR3 ends, so the germline J gene completes it. Germline V lookup: CDR1 DFQATT, CDR2 SNEGSKA (reference sequence). V lost 3 bases, J lost 3 bases, and 12 bases lay in between. The length of the CDR3 is 14 residues.

As concerns this clone: The read falls 3 residues short of the CDR3 end, and the missing part is taken from the germline J gene. The chain is built from TRBV5-1 and TRBJ1-1; tentatively, D is TRBD1 (5 bases). Trimming took 4 bases from V and 0 from J, leaving 10 bases between them. The germline gives CDR1 SGHRS, CDR2 YFSETQ. CDR3 length: 14 amino acids. Here the CDR3 reads CASSIGALNTEAFF. The sequenced part of the CDR3 DNA is TGCGCCAGCAGCATAGGGGCCCTGAACACTGAA.

Comment on this clone: Sequencing ends 3 residues short of the CDR3 end; the germline J gene provides the rest. The genes are TRBV11-2 and TRBJ2-5, with D possibly TRBD1 on 6 matching bases. The germline V gene encodes CDR1 SGHAT and CDR2 FQNNGV. This CDR3 has 13 residues. Trimming took off 4 bases at V and 5 bases at J, with 11 bases between the two ends. CDR3 loop: CASSSGQWETQYF. CDR3 DNA (partial): TGTGCCAGCAGCTCCGGACAGTGGGAGACC.

With regard to this clone: From the germline J gene comes the end of the CDR3, since the read stops 3 residues before it. The J gene is TRBJ2-1, the V gene TRBV20-1, with 7 bases identical to TRBD1. With 5 bases clipped from V and 9 bases from J, the junction kept 13 bases outside the gene matches. The CDR3 spans 14 residues. Germline CDR1 is DFQATT and CDR2 is SNEGSKA (reference sequence). The sequenced CDR3 bases are TGCAGTGCTTCAGTACTCAGGGGGTCGGGTGAG. This encodes CSASVLRGSGE. The entire CDR3 protein reads CSASVLRGSGEQFF.

Turning to this clone: The read terminates 3 residues ahead of where the CDR3 ends, so the germline J gene completes it. J is TRBJ2-4 and V is TRBV19; a weak D match, TRBD2 (7 bases). Germline V gene data show CDR1 as LNHDA and CDR2 as SQIVND (reference sequence). CDR3 length: 14 residues. CDR3 amino acids: CASSIGPGDYGQYF. The CDR3 bases that were read are TGTGCCAGTAGTATCGGTCCAGGGGACTATGGT. Together with reference TRBV19 and TRBJ2-4, the CDR3 gives the full variable domain: DGGITQSPKYLFRKEGQNVTLSCEQNLNHDAMYWYRQDPGQGLRLIYYSQIVNDFQKGDIAEGYSVSREKKESFPLTVTSAQKNPTAFYLCASSIGPGDYGQYFGAGTRLSVL.

About this clone itself: The missing CDR3 end, 3 residues past where the read stops, is filled in from the germline J gene. The V and J genes are TRBV20-1 and TRBJ2-6; D gene unclear. Germline V CDR1 and CDR2: DFQATT, SNEGSKA (reference sequence). Trimming pared 3 bases from V and 0 bases from J, leaving 12 bases between. The CDR3 has 16 residues. The CDR3 here is CSASDTQSSGANVLTF. Partial CDR3 DNA: TGCAGTGCTAGCGACACGCAGAGCTCTGGGGCCAACGTC.

To note about this clone: The read ends 3 residues early relative to the CDR3; the germline J gene fills the gap. The J gene is TRBJ2-1, the V gene TRBV7-6, with 11 bases lining up with TRBD2. The V segment lost 5 bases and the J segment 3 bases; nucleotides outside the gene matches: 6. This CDR3 region has 16 residues. Germline CDR1 and CDR2: SGHVS and FNYEAQ. This chain's CDR3 is CASSKVGTSGYNEQFF. The covered CDR3 bases are TGTGCCAGCAGCAAAGTCGGGACTAGCGGCTACAATGAG.